Sequencing of this TCR beta chain was carried out in a study of T-cell memory formation after mild COVID-19. Overall study findings and caveats: Clones that got smaller from day 15 to 85 had even CD4/CD8, while clones growing later tipped toward CD4+.

Only a few counts were recorded for this clonotype. Its antigen remains unidentified. MiXCR, applied by TCRdb to the 5' RACE reads, yields one record per CDR3 protein. The sample consists of around 320,000 distinct CDR3 sequences, 14% of them appearing once. Germline V gene sequence: CDR1 MNHEY, CDR2 SMNVEV (reference sequence). After removal of 5 bases from V and 11 bases from J, the junction contained 10 bases not matched to a gene. The CDR3 loop spans 14 amino acids. The source of this sequence is a man aged 18 to 35 who had mild COVID-19 (a few samples of this study predate the infection). Cell type and time point are not known. The V and J genes are TRBV27 and TRBJ2-1, with 9 positions matching TRBD2. Sequenced sample: PBMCs or a T cell subset sorted from them (not recorded which). This CDR3 is CASSPRGSGGKQFF. In nucleotides, the CDR3 is TGTGCCAGCAGTCCCCGAGGTAGCGGGGGTAAGCAGTTCTTC.